These 9 T cell receptor beta chains were all obtained from the same sample, sequenced in a study of Graves' ophthalmopathy and Graves' hyperthyroidism. The TCR beta CDR3 regions underwent amplification from RNA transcripts. The workflow started with a first-round RT-PCR run with HTBI primers and then moved on to a second-round multiplex PCR. Each CDR3 protein is one row after TCRdb ran MiXCR on the multiplex PCR reads. The data contain about 400,000 distinct CDR3 sequences, approximately 20% of them singletons. Sequenced: peripheral blood. The receptors originated from a woman aged 18-29 years with Graves' ophthalmopathy.

The genes are TRBV20-1 and TRBJ1-5, with a weak D call TRBD1 (5 bases). The V gene's germline CDR1 is DFQATT and CDR2 SNEGSKA (reference sequence). CDR3 length: 15 residues. V dropped 6 bases and J dropped 1 base, with 16 bases sitting between them. The CDR3 loop is CSAATGGRSNQPQHF. DNA for the CDR3: TGCAGTGCCGCTACGGGGGGTCGGAGCAATCAGCCCCAGCATTTT.

The table lists this clonotype with many counts. The genes are TRBV30 and TRBJ2-7, with TRBD1 matching 12 bases. The CDR3 totals 13 residues. Germline values: CDR1 GTSNPN, CDR2 SVGIG (reference sequence). V trimming: 7 bases; J trimming: 9 bases; junction bases outside the gene matches: 10. The CDR3 region is CAFSPGQGALQYF. CDR3 sequence (DNA): TGTGCCTTCTCTCCGGGACAGGGGGCTTTGCAGTACTTC.

This clonotype was recorded many times. The chain joins TRBV6-4 to TRBJ1-1; TRBD1 matches 8 bases. This CDR3 has 13 residues. The V gene's germline CDR1 is MRHNA and CDR2 SNTAGT. V shed 6 bases, J shed 5 bases, and the junction held 5 bases outside the gene matches. CDR3 DNA: TGTGCCAGCAGCAGGGGGCCCGGTACTGAAGCTTTCTTT. Protein product: CASSRGPGTEAFF.

At least ten counts were recorded for this clonotype. The V and J genes are TRBV7-2 and TRBJ1-5; D is ambiguous. This CDR3 spans 15 amino acids. CDR1 and CDR2 from the germline V gene are SGHTA and FQGNSA. Trimming took off 2 bases at V and 0 bases at J, with 8 bases between the two ends. In DNA, the CDR3 is TGTGCCAGCAGCTTAATCGCTTATAGCAATCAGCCCCAGCATTTT. This translates into CASSLIAYSNQPQHF. Full variable domain (outside the CDR3, taken from reference TRBV7-2 and TRBJ1-5): GAGVSQSPSNKVTEKGKDVELRCDPISGHTALYWYRQSLGQGLEFLIYFQGNSAPDKSGLPSDRFSAERTGGSVSTLTIQRTQQEDSAVYLCASSLIAYSNQPQHFGDGTRLSIL.

This clonotype showed up many times. The chain carries TRBV18 and TRBJ1-5; D might be TRBD1 (6 bases). This CDR3 contains 15 residues. Trimming shortened V by 3 bases and J by 1 base, and 10 bases separated the two germline ends. The germline gives CDR1 KGHSH, CDR2 LQKENI. In DNA form, the CDR3 reads TGTGCCAGCTCACCTAGGGGGGAAAGCAATCAGCCCCAGCATTTT. Its protein is CASSPRGESNQPQHF.

This clonotype has at least ten counts. This rearrangement joins TRBV7-2 to TRBJ1-1; D remains ambiguous. The germline V and J ends were trimmed by 6 bases and 1 base, with 15 bases remaining between them. This CDR3 contains 15 residues. Germline CDR1 is SGHTA and CDR2 is FQGNSA. The CDR3 here is CASSTRNLRNTEAFF. CDR3 DNA: TGTGCCAGCAGTACCCGGAATTTAAGGAACACTGAAGCTTTCTTT. Full variable domain (remainder filled in from reference TRBV7-2 and TRBJ1-1): GAGVSQSPSNKVTEKGKDVELRCDPISGHTALYWYRQSLGQGLEFLIYFQGNSAPDKSGLPSDRFSAERTGGSVSTLTIQRTQQEDSAVYLCASSTRNLRNTEAFFGQGTRLTVV.

This clonotype was observed a few times. The chain links TRBV5-1 to TRBJ2-5; the match to TRBD1 covers 8 bases. Trimming removed 0 bases from V and 1 base from J; junction bases left unmatched: 5. This CDR3 is built from 16 residues. The germline V gene has CDR1 SGHRS and CDR2 YFSETQ. The DNA of the CDR3 is TGCGCCAGCAGCTTGGGGGGGACAGGTACCCAAGAGACCCAGTACTTC. Protein product: CASSLGGTGTQETQYF.

At least ten counts were recorded for this clonotype. The J gene is TRBJ1-3, the V gene TRBV12-3 or TRBV12-4; D unresolved. This CDR3 is 17 amino acids long. V lost 8 bases to trimming and J lost 0 bases, with 20 bases between them. CDR3 protein: CASSFFGQLYSGNTIYF. CDR3 DNA: TGTGCCAGCTCGTTTTTCGGGCAGCTATACTCTGGAAACACCATATATTTT.

The rearrangement uses TRBV20-1 and TRBJ2-7; 9 bases fit TRBD2. CDR3 length: 14 amino acids. Germline V lookup: CDR1 DFQATT, CDR2 SNEGSKA (reference sequence). Trimming took 6 bases from V and 3 from J; bases not matched to a gene: 9. The CDR3 reads CSASLTSGHYEQYF. The CDR3 DNA reads as TGCAGTGCCAGTTTGACTAGCGGACACTACGAGCAGTACTTC.